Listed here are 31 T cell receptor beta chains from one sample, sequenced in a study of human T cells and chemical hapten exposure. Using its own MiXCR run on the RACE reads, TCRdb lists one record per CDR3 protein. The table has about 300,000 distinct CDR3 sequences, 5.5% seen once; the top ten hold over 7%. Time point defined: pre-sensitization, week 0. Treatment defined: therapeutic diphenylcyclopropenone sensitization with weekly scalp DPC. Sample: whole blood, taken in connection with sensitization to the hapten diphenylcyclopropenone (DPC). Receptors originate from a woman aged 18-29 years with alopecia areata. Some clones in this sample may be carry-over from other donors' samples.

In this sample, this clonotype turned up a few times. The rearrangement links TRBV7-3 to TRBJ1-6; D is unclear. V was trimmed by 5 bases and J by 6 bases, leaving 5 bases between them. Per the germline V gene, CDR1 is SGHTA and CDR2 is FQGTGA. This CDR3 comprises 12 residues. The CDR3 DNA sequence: TGTGCCAGCAGCCACCCTAATTCACCCCTCCACTTT. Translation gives CASSHPNSPLHF.

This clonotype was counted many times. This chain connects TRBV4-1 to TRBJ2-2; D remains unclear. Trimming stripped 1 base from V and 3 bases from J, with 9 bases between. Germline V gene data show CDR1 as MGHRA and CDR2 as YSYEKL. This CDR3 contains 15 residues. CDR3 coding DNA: TGCGCCAGCAGCCAAGGGGCAGGTTACACCGGGGAGCTGTTTTTT. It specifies CASSQGAGYTGELFF.

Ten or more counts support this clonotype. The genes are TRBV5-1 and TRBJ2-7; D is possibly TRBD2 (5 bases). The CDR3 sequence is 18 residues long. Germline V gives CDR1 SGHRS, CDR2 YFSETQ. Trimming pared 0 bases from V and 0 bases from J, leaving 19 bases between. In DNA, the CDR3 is TGCGCCAGCAGCTTGGTCGGAGGACGCTCGGGCATCTCCTACGAGCAGTACTTC. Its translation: CASSLVGGRSGISYEQYF. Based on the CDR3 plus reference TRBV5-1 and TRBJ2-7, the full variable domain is KAGVTQTPRYLIKTRGQQVTLSCSPISGHRSVSWYQQTPGQGLQFLFEYFSETQRNKGNFPGRFSGRQFSNSRSEMNVSTLELGDSALYLCASSLVGGRSGISYEQYFGPGTRLTVT.

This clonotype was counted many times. CDR3 residues: CASSQTSGSYEQYF. In nucleotides, the CDR3 is TGTGCCAGCAGCCAGACTTCCGGTTCCTACGAGCAGTACTTC. The V gene is TRBV7-9, the J gene TRBJ2-7, with unresolved D. The germline V gene encodes CDR1 SEHNR and CDR2 FQNEAQ (reference sequence). CDR3 length: 14 amino acids. V gave up 5 bases and J gave up 1 base, with 12 bases separating them.

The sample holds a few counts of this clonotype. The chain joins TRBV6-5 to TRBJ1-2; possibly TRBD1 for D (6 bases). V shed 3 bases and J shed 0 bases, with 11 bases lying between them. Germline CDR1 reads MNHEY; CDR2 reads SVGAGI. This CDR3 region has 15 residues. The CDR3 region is CASSYSRGTNYGYTF. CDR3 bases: TGTGCCAGCAGTTATTCCAGGGGAACTAACTATGGCTACACCTTC.

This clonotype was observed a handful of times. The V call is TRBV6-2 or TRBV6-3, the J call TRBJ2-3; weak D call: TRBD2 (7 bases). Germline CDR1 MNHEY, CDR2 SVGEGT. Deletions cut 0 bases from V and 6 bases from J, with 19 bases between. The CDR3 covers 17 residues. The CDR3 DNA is TGTGCCAGCAGTTACTCCGGCGGGGGCGTCGATCCGGATACGCAGTATTTT. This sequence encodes CASSYSGGGVDPDTQYF.

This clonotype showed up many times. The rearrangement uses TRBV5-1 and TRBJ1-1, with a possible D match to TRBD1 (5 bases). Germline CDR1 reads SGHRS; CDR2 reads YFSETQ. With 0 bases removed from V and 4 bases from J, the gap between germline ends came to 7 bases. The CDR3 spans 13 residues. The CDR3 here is CASSLAGFTEAFF. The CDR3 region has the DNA TGCGCCAGCAGCTTGGCAGGGTTCACTGAAGCTTTCTTT. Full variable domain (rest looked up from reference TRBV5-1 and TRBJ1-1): KAGVTQTPRYLIKTRGQQVTLSCSPISGHRSVSWYQQTPGQGLQFLFEYFSETQRNKGNFPGRFSGRQFSNSRSEMNVSTLELGDSALYLCASSLAGFTEAFFGQGTRLTVV.

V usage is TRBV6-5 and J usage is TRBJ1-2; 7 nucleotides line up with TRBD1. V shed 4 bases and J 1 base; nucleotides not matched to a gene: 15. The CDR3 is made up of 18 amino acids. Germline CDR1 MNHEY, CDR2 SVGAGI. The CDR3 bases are TGTGCCAGCAGTTTTACATTACCGGGACAGACTGTTAACTATGGCTACACCTTC. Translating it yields CASSFTLPGQTVNYGYTF.

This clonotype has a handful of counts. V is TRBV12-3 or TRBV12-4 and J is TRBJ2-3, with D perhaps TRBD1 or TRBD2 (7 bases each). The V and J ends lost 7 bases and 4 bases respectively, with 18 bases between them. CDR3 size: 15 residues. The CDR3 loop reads CASNARGAGADTQYF. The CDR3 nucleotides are TGTGCCAGCAACGCCAGGGGGGCGGGGGCAGATACGCAGTATTTT.

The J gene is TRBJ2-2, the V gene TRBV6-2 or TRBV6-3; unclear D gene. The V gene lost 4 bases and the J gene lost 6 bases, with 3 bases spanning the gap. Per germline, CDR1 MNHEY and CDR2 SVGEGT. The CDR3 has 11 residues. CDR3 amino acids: CASSSSGELFF. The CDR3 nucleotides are TGTGCCAGCAGTTCATCCGGGGAGCTGTTTTTT.

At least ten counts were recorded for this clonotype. The CDR3 spells CASSQGGETQYF. The CDR3 nucleotides are TGTGCCAGCAGCCAGGGGGGGGAGACGCAGTATTTT. This chain links TRBV6-2 or TRBV6-3 with TRBJ2-3, with D perhaps being TRBD1 or TRBD2 (7 bases each). The CDR3 extends over 12 amino acids. Trimming shortened V by 6 bases and J by 9 bases, and 13 bases separated the two germline ends. CDR1 is MNHEY, CDR2 SVGEGT, per germline.

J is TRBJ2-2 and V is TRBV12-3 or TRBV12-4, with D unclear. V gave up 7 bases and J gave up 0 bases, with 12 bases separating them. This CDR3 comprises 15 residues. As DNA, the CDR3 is TGTGCCAGCATGCCGCCCACTCCGAACACCGGGGAGCTGTTTTTT. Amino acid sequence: CASMPPTPNTGELFF.

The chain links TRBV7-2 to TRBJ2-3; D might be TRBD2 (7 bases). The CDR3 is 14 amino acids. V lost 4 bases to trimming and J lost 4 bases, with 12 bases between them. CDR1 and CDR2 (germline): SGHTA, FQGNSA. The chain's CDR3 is CASSWGGQSDTQYF. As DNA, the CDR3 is TGTGCCAGCAGCTGGGGGGGCCAATCAGATACGCAGTATTTT.

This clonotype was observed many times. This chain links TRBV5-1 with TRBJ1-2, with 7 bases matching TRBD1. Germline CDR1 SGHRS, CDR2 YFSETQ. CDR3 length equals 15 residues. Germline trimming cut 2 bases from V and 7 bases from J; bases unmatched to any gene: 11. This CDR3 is CASSFERGRETGYTF. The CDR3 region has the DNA TGCGCCAGCAGCTTCGAGAGGGGGCGGGAAACTGGCTACACCTTC.

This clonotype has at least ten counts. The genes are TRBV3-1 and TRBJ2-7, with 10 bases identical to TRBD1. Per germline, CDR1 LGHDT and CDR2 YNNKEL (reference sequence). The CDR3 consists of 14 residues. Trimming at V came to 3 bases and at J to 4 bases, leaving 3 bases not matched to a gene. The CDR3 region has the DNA TGTGCCAGCAGCCACTGGGACAGGGGTTACGAGCAGTACTTC. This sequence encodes CASSHWDRGYEQYF.

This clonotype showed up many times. CDR3 coding DNA: TGTGCCAGCAACCGACTAGCGGGGACAGAGACCCAGTACTTC. Residues: CASNRLAGTETQYF. V is TRBV2 and J is TRBJ2-5; TRBD2 matches at 11 bases. V lost 7 bases and J lost 4; bases outside the gene matches: 5. The V gene's germline CDR1 is SNHLY and CDR2 FYNNEI. This CDR3 is 14 amino acids long.

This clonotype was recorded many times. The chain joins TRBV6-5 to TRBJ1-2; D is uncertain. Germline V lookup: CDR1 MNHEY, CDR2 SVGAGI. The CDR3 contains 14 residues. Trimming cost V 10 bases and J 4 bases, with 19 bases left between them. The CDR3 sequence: CATRLTYYAYGYTF. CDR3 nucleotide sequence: TGTGCCACCCGACTGACCTACTATGCCTATGGCTACACCTTC.

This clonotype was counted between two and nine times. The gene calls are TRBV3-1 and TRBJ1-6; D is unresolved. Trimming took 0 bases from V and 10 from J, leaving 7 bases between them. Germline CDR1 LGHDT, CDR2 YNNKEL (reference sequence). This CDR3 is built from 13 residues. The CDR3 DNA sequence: TGTGCCAGCAGCCAAGACCGAGTCTCACCCCTCCACTTT. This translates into CASSQDRVSPLHF. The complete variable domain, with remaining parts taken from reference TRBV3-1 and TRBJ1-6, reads DTAVSQTPKYLVTQMGNDKSIKCEQNLGHDTMYWYKQDSKKFLKIMFSYNNKELIINETVPNRFSPKSPDKAHLNLHINSLELGDSAVYFCASSQDRVSPLHFGNGTRLTVT.

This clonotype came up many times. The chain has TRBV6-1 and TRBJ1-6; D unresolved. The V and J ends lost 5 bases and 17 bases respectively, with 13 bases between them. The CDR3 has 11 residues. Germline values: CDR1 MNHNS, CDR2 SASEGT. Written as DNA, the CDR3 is TGTGCCAGCAGTTCCATCCGGAACTTCCACTTT. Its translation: CASSSIRNFHF.

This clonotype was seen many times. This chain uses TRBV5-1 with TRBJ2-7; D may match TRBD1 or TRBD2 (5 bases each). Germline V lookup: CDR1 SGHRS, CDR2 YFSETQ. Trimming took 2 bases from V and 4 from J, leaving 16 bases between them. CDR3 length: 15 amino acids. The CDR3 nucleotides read TGCGCCAGCAGCTTATACCGGGACCGAATTTACGAGCAGTACTTC. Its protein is CASSLYRDRIYEQYF.

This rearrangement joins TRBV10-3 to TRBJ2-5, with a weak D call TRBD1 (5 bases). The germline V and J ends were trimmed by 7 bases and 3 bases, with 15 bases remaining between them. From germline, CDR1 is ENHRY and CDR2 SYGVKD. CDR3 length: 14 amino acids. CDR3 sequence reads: CAIKTDQGEETQYF. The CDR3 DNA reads TGTGCCATCAAGACCGACCAGGGTGAAGAGACCCAGTACTTC.

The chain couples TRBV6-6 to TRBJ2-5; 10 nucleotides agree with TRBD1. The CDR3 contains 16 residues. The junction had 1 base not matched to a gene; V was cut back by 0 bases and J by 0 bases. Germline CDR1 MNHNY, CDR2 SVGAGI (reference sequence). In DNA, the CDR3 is TGTGCCAGCAGTTACTCGGGACAGGGGTACCAAGAGACCCAGTACTTC. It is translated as CASSYSGQGYQETQYF.

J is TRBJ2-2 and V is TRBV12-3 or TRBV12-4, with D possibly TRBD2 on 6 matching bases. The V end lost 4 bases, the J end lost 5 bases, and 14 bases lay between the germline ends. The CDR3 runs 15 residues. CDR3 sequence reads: CASSYAPGETGELFF. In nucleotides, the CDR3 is TGTGCCAGCAGTTATGCCCCGGGGGAAACCGGGGAGCTGTTTTTT.

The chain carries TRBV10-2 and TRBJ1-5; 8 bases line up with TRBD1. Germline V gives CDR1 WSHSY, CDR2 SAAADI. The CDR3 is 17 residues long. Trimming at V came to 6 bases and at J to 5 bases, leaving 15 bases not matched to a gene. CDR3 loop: CASSSDSPGQGHQPQHF. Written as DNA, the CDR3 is TGCGCCAGCAGCAGTGACTCCCCCGGACAGGGCCATCAGCCCCAGCATTTT.

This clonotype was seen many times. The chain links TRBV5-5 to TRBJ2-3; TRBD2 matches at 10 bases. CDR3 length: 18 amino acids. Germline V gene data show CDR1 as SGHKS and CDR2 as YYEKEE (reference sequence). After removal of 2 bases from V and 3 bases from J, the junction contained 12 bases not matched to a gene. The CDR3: CASSLSGTSVLGTDTQYF. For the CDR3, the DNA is TGTGCCAGCAGCTTATCCGGGACTAGCGTCCTTGGGACAGATACGCAGTATTTT. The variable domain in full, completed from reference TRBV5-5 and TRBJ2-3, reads DAGVTQSPTHLIKTRGQQVTLRCSPISGHKSVSWYQQVLGQGPQFIFQYYEKEERGRGNFPDRFSARQFPNYSSELNVNALLLGDSALYLCASSLSGTSVLGTDTQYFGPGTRLTVL.

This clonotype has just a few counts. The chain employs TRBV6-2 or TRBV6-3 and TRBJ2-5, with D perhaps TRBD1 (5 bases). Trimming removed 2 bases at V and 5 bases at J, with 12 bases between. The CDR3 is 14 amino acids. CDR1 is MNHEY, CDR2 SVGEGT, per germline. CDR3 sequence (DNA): TGTGCCAGCAGTTACCTCCAGGGTTTGGAGACCCAGTACTTC. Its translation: CASSYLQGLETQYF.

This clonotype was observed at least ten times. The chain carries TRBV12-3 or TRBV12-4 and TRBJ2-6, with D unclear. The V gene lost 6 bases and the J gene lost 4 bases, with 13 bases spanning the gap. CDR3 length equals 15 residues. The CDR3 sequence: CASRPLATGANVLTF. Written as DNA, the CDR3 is TGTGCCAGCAGGCCCTTGGCGACGGGGGCCAACGTCCTGACTTTC.

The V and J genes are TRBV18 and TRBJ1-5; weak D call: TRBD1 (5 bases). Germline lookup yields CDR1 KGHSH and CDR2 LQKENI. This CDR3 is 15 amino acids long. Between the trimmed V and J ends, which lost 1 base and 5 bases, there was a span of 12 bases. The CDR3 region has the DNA TGTGCCAGCTCACCACTCGACAGCCTGTATCAGCCCCAGCATTTT. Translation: CASSPLDSLYQPQHF.

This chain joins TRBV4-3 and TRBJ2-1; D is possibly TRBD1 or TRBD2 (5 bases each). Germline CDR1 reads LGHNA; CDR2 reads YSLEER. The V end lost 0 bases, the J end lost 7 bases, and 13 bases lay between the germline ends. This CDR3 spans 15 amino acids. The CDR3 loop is CASSQDGGIRNEQFF. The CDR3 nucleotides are TGCGCCAGCAGCCAAGATGGGGGTATTAGAAATGAGCAGTTCTTC.

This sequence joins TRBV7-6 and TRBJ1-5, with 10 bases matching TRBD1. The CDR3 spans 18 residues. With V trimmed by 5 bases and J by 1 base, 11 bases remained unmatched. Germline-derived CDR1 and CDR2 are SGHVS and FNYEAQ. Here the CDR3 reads CASSRKTGGVKSNQPQHF. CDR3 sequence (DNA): TGTGCCAGCAGCCGCAAGACAGGGGGCGTGAAGAGCAATCAGCCCCAGCATTTT. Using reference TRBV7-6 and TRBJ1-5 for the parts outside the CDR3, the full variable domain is GAGVSQSPRYKVTKRGQDVALRCDPISGHVSLYWYRQALGQGPEFLTYFNYEAQQDKSGLPNDRFSAERPEGSISTLTIQRTEQRDSAMYRCASSRKTGGVKSNQPQHFGDGTRLSIL.

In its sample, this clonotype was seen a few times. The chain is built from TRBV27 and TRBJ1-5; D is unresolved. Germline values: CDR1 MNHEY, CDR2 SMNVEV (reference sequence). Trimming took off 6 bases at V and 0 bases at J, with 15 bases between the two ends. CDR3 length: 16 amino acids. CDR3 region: CASSPFPEGSNQPQHF. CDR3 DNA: TGTGCCAGCAGCCCATTCCCCGAGGGTAGCAATCAGCCCCAGCATTTT.